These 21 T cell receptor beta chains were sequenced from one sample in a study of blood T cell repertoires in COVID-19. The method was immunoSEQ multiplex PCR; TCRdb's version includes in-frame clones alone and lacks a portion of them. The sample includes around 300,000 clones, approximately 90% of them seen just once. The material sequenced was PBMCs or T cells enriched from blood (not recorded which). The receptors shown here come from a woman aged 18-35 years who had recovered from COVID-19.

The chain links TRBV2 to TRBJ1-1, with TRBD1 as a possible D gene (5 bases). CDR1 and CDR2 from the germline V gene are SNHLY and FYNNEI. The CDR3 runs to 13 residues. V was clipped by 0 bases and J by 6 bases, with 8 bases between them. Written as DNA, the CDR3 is TGTGCCAGCAGTGAAGCAGGGGAGGCTGAAGCTTTCTTT. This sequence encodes CASSEAGEAEAFF.

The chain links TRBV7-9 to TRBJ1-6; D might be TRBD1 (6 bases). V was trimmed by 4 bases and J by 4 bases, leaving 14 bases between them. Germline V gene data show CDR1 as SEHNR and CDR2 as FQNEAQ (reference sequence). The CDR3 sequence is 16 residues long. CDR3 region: CASSSNRVGYNSPLHF. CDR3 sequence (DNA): TGTGCCAGCAGCTCGAACAGGGTTGGGTATAATTCACCCCTCCACTTT.

CDR3 sequence reads: CASSEKTGSHNEQFF. The DNA of the CDR3 is TGTGCCAGCAGTGAAAAGACAGGGTCCCACAATGAGCAGTTCTTC. The gene calls are TRBV6-4 and TRBJ2-1; 7 bases are a match to TRBD1. The CDR3 runs 15 residues. V lost 3 bases, J lost 5 bases, and 7 bases stayed unmatched. Germline assignment: CDR1 MRHNA and CDR2 SNTAGT.

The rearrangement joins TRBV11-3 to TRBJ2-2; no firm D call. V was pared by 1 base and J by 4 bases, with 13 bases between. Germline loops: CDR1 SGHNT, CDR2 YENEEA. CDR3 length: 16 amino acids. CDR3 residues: CASSLGWAPATGELFF. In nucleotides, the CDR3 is TGTGCCAGCAGCTTAGGATGGGCCCCCGCCACCGGGGAGCTGTTTTTT. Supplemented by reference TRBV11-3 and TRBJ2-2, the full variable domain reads EAGVVQSPRYKIIEKKQPVAFWCNPISGHNTLYWYLQNLGQGPELLIRYENEEAVDDSQLPKDRFSAERLKGVDSTLKIQPAELGDSAVYLCASSLGWAPATGELFFGEGSRLTVL.

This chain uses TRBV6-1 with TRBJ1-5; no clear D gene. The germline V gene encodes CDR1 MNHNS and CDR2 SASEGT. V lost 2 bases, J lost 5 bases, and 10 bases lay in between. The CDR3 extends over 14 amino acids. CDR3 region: CASSESAVYQPQHF. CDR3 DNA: TGTGCCAGCAGTGAATCGGCGGTCTATCAGCCCCAGCATTTT.

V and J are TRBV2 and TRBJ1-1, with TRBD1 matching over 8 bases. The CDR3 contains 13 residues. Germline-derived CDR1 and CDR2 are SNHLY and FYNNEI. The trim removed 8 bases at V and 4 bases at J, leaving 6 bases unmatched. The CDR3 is CASETGVGTEAFF. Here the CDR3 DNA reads TGTGCCAGCGAGACAGGGGTCGGCACTGAAGCTTTCTTT.

The CDR3, as DNA: TGCGCCAGCAAGCCAAAAACAGGGGCCGATCAGCCCCAGCATTTT. Amino acids: CASKPKTGADQPQHF. This chain connects TRBV5-1 to TRBJ1-5; TRBD1 matches at 7 bases. Germline values: CDR1 SGHRS, CDR2 YFSETQ. Trimming cost V 6 bases and J 5 bases; bases outside gene matches: 11. The CDR3 is made up of 15 amino acids.

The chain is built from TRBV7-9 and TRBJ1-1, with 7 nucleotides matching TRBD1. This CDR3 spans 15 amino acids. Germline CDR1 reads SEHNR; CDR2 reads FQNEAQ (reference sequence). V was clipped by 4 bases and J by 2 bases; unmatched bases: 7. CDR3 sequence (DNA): TGTGCCAGCAGCTCCTCCGGGACAGCCAACACTGAAGCTTTCTTT. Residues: CASSSSGTANTEAFF.

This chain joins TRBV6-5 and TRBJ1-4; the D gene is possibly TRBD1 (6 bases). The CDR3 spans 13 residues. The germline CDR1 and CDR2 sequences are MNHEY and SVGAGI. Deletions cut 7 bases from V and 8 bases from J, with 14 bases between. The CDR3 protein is CASNQGSREKLFF. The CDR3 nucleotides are TGTGCCAGCAACCAGGGGAGTCGGGAAAAACTGTTTTTT.

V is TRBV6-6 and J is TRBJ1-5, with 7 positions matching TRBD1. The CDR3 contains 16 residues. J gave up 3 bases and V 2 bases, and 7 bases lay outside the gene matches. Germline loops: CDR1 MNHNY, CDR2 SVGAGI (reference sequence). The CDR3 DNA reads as TGTGCCAGCAGTTACGGCACAACAGGGGTCAATCAGCCCCAGCATTTT. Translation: CASSYGTTGVNQPQHF.

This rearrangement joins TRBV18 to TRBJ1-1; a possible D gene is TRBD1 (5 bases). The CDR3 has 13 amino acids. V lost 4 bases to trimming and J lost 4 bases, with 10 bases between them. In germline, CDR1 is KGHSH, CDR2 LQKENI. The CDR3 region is CASSRLQVTEAFF. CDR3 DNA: TGTGCCAGCTCACGTCTACAGGTCACTGAAGCTTTCTTT.

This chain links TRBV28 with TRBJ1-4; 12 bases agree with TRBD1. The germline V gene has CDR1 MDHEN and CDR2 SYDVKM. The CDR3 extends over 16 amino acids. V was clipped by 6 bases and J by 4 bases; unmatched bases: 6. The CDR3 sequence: CASSLGTGGDNEKLFF. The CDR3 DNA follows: TGTGCCAGCAGCCTTGGGACAGGGGGCGATAATGAAAAACTGTTTTTT.

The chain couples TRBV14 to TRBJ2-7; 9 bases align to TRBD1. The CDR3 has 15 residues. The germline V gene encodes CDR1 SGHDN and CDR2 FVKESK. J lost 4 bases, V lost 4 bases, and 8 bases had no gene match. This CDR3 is CASSRDRGVAYEQYF. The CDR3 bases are TGTGCCAGCAGCCGAGACAGGGGGGTCGCTTACGAGCAGTACTTC.

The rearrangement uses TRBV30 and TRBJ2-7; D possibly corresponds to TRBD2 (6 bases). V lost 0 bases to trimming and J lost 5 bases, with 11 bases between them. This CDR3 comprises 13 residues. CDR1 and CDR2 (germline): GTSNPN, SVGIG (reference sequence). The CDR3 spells CAWSVGGGDEQYF. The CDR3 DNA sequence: TGTGCCTGGAGTGTTGGAGGCGGGGACGAGCAGTACTTC.

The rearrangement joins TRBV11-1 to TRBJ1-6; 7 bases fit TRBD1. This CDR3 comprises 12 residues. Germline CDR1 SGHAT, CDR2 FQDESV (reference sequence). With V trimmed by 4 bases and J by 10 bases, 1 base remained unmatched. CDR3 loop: CASSYRGSPLHF. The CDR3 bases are TGTGCCAGCAGCTACAGGGGATCACCCCTCCACTTT.

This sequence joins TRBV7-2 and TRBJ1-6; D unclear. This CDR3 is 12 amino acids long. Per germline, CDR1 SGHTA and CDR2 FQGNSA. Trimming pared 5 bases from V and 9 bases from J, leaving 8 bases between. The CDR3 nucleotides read TGTGCCAGCAGCCAGGCCTTTTCACCCCTCCACTTT. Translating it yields CASSQAFSPLHF.

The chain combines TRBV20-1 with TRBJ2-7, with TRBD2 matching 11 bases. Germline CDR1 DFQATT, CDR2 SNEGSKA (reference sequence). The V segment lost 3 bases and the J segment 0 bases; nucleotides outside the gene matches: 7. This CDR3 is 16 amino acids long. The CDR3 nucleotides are TGCAGTGCTAGTCAGTCTAGCGGGGGGTACTCCTACGAGCAGTACTTC. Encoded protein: CSASQSSGGYSYEQYF.

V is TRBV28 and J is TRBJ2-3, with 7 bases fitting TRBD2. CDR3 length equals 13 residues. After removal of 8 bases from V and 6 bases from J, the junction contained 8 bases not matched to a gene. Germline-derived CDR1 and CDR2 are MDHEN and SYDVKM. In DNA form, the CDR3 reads TGTGCCAGCGTATTGTCCGGGAGGGATACGCAGTATTTT. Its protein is CASVLSGRDTQYF.

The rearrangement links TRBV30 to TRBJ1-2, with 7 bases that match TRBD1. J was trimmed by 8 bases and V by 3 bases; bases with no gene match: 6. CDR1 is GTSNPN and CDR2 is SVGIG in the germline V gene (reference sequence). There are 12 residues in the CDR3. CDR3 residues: CAWRGGGAGYTF. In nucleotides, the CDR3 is TGTGCCTGGAGAGGAGGGGGCGCAGGCTACACCTTC.

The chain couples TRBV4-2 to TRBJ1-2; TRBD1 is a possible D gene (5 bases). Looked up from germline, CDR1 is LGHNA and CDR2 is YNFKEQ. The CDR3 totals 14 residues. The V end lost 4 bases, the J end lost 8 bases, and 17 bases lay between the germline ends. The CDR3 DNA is TGTGCCAGCAGCCGATCGACAGCTAGGCGAGGCTACACCTTC. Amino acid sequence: CASSRSTARRGYTF.

The CDR3 DNA sequence: TGTGCCAGCAGCTTGGGACAGGGGACCCCGGGTTCACCCCTCCACTTT. Amino acid sequence: CASSLGQGTPGSPLHF. This sequence joins TRBV7-9 and TRBJ1-6; 10 bases line up with TRBD1. CDR1 and CDR2 from the germline V gene are SEHNR and FQNEAQ (reference sequence). The CDR3 contains 16 residues. Germline trimming cut 3 bases from V and 9 bases from J; bases unmatched to any gene: 8.